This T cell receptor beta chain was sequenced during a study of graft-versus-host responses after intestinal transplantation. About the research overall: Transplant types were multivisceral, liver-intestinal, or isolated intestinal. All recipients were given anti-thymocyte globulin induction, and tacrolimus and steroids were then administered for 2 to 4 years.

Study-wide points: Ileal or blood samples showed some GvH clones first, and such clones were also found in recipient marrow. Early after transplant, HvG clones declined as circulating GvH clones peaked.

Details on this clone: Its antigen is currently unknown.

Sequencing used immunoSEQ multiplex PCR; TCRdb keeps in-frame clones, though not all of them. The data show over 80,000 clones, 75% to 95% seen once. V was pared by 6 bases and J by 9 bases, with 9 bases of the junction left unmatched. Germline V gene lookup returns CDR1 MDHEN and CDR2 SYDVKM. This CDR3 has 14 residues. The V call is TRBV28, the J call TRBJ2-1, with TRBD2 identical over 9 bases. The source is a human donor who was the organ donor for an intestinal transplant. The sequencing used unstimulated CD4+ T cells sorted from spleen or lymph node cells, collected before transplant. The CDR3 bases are TGTGCCAGCAGCCCCGCCCTTAGCGGGGGTGAGCAGTTCTTC. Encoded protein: CASSPALSGGEQFF.